Listed here is a single T cell receptor beta chain. Its specificity is not known. The sample belongs to a study of vaccination and CD4 T cells after COVID-19. Study information: A positive SARS-CoV-2 nasal swab PCR result was recorded for each convalescent patient; about 9 were mild and one severe. Sampling after COVID took place at a median of 101 days (range 35 to 161) following diagnosis.

Germline-derived CDR1 and CDR2 are SGHTA and FQGTGA. The CDR3 runs 15 residues. Deletions cut 1 base from V and 2 bases from J, with 9 bases between. Overall study results and limits: Only relatively few convalescent patients were studied, and early post-infection timepoints were not analyzed.

Cultured CD4+ T-cell DNA underwent Oncomine TCR Beta short-read sequencing. TCRdb re-called the PCR reads with MiXCR, one entry per CDR3 protein. Among 20,000 to 25,000 distinct CDR3 sequences listed, around 48% were seen once. Treatment meaning: roughly ten-day PBMC culture with coronavirus spike peptide pools or control peptides (ViraFEST assay). Fresh IL-2 medium was used to replace half of the medium on days 3 and 7. The chain employs TRBV7-3 and TRBJ2-1; possibly TRBD1 or TRBD2 for D (5 bases each). This receptor was identified in a human donor who had recovered from COVID-19. Sequencing was performed on CD4+ T cells from blood, cultured in vitro. The CDR3 nucleotides are TGTGCCAGCAGCTTAATGATGGGGGCCTACAATGAGCAGTTCTTC. It is translated as CASSLMMGAYNEQFF. The full variable domain, with the rest looked up from reference TRBV7-3 and TRBJ2-1, is GAGVSQTPSNKVTEKGKYVELRCDPISGHTALYWYRQSLGQGPEFLIYFQGTGAADDSGLPNDRFFAVRPEGSVSTLKIQRTERGDSAVYLCASSLMMGAYNEQFFGPGTRLTVL.